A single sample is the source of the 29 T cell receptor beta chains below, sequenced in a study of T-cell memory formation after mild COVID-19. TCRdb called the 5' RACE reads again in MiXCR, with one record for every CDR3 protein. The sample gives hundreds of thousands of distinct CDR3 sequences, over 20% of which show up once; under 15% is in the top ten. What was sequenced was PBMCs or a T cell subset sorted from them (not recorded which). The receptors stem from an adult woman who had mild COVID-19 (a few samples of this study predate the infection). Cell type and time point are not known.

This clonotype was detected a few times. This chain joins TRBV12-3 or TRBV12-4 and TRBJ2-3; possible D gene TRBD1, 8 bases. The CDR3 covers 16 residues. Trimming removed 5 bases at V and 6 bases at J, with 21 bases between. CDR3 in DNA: TGTGCCAGCAGTCCCCGTCAGGGGGCCGGGGGGGATACGCAGTATTTT. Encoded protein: CASSPRQGAGGDTQYF.

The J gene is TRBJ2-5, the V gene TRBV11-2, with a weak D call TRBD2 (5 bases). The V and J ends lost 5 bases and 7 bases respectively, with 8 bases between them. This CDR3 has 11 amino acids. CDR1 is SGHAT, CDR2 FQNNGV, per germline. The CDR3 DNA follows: TGTGCCAGCAGCCGCGGAGGGACCCAGTACTTC. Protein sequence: CASSRGGTQYF. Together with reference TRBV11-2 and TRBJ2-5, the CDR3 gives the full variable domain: EAGVAQSPRYKIIEKRQSVAFWCNPISGHATLYWYQQILGQGPKLLIQFQNNGVVDDSQLPKDRFSAERLKGVDSTLKIQPAKLEDSAVYLCASSRGGTQYFGPGTRLLVL.

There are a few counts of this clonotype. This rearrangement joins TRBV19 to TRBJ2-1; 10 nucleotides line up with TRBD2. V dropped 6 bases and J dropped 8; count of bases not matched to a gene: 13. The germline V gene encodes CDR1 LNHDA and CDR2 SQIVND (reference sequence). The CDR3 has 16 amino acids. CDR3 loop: CASSPYPAGGSDEQFF. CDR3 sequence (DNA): TGTGCCAGTAGCCCATATCCAGCGGGAGGGAGCGATGAGCAGTTCTTC.

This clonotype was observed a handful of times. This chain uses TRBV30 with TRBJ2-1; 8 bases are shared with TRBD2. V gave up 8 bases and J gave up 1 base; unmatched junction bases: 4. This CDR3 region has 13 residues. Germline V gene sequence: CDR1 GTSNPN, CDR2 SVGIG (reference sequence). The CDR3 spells CARLAGSYNEQFF. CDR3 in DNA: TGTGCCAGATTAGCGGGGTCCTACAATGAGCAGTTCTTC.

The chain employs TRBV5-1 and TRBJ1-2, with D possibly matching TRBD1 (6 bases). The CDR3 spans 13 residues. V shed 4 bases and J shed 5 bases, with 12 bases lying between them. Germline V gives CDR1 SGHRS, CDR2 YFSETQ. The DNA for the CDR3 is TGCGCCAGCAGCGTGACAGGACAGTATGGCTACACCTTC. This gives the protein CASSVTGQYGYTF.

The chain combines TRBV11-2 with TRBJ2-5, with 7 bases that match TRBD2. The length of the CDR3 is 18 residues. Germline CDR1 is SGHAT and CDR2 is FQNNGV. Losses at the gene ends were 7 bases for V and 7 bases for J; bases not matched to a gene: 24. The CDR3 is CASTPIEKAGVRGWTQYF. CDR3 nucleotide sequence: TGTGCCAGCACCCCAATCGAGAAGGCGGGGGTACGTGGTTGGACCCAGTACTTC.

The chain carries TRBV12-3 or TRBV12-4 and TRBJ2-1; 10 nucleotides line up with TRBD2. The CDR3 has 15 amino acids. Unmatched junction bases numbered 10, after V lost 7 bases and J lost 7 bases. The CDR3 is CASTLGLAVINEQFF. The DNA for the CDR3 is TGTGCCAGCACCCTCGGACTAGCGGTTATTAATGAGCAGTTCTTC.

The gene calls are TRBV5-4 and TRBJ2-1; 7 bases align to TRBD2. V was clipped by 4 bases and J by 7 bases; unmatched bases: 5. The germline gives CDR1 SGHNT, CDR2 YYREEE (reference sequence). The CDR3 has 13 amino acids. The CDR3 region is CASSLMGGNEQFF. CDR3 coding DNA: TGTGCCAGCAGCCTCATGGGGGGGAATGAGCAGTTCTTC.

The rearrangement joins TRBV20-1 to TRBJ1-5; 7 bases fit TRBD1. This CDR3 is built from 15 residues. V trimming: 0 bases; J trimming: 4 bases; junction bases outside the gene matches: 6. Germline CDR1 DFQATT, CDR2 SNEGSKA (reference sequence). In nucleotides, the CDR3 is TGCAGTGCTAGAGAAAGGGGGCGAGGGAATCAGCCCCAGCATTTT. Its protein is CSARERGRGNQPQHF.

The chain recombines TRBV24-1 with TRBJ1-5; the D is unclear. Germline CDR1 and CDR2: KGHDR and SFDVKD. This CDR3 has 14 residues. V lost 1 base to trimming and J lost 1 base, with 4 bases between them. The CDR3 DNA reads TGTGCCACCAGTGATTTATTAAGCAATCAGCCCCAGCATTTT. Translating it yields CATSDLLSNQPQHF.

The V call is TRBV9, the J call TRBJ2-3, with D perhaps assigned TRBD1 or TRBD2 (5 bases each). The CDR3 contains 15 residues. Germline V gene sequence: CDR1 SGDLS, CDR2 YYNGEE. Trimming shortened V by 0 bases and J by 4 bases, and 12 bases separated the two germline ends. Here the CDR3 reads CASSVGDGPPDTQYF. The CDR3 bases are TGTGCCAGCAGCGTAGGGGACGGGCCCCCAGATACGCAGTATTTT. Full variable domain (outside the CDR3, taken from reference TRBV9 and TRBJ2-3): DSGVTQTPKHLITATGQRVTLRCSPRSGDLSVYWYQQSLDQGLQFLIQYYNGEERAKGNILERFSAQQFPDLHSELNLSSLELGDSALYFCASSVGDGPPDTQYFGPGTRLTVL.

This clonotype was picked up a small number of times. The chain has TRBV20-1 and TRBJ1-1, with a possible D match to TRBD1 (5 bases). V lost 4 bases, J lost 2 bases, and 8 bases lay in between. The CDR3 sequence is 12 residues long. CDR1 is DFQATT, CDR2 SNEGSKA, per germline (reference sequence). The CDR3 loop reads CSAKGPNTEAFF. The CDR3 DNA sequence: TGCAGTGCTAAGGGGCCAAACACTGAAGCTTTCTTT.

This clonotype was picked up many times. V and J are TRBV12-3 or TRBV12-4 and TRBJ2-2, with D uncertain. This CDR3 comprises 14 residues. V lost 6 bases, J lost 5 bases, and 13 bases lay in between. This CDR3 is CASSRRSSTGELFF. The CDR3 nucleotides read TGTGCCAGCAGCCGCCGATCTTCAACCGGGGAGCTGTTTTTT.

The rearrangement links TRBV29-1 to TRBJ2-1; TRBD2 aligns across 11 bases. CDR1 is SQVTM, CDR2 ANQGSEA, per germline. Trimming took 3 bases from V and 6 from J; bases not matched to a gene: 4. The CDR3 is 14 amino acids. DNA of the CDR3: TGCAGCGTTGAGGGCCTAGCGGGGGGCAATGAGCAGTTCTTC. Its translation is CSVEGLAGGNEQFF.

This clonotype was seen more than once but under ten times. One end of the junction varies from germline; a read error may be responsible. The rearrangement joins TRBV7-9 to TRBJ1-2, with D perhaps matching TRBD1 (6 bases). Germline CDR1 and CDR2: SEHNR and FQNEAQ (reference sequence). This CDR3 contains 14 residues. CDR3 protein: CASSLATGNYGYTF. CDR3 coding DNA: TGTGCCAGCAGCCTAGCGACAGGCAACTATGGCTACACCTTC.

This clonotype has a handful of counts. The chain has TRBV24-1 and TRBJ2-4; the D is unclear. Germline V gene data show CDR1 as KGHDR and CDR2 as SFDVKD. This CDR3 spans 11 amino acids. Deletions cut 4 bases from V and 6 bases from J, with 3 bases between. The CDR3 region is CATSERNIQYF. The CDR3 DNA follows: TGTGCCACCAGTGAGAGAAACATTCAGTACTTC.

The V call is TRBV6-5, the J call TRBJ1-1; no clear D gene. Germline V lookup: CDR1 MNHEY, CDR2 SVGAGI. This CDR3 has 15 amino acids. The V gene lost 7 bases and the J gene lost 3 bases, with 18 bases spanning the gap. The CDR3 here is CASTLDGPGDTEAFF. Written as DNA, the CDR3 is TGTGCCAGCACCCTGGACGGTCCCGGCGACACTGAAGCTTTCTTT.

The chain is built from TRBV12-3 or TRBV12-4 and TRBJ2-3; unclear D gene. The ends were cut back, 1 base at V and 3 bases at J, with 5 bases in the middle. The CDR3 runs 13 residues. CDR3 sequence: CASSLVLTDTQYF. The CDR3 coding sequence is TGTGCCAGCAGTTTAGTGCTTACAGATACGCAGTATTTT.

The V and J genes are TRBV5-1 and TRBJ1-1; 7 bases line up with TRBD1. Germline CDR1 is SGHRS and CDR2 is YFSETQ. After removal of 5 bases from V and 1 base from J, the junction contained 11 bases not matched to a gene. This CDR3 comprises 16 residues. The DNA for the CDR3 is TGCGCCAGCAGGCATGGAACGGGACAGCAGAACACTGAAGCTTTCTTT. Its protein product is CASRHGTGQQNTEAFF.

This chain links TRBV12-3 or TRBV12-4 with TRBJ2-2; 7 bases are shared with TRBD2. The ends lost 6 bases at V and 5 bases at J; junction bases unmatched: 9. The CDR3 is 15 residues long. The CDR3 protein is CASRLVWGGTGELFF. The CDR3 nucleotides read TGTGCCAGCAGACTAGTCTGGGGGGGGACCGGGGAGCTGTTTTTT.

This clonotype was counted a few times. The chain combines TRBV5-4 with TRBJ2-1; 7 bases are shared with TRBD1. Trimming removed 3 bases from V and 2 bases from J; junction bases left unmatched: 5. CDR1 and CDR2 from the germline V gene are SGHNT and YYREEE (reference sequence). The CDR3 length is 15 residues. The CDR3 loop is CASSSGTETYNEQFF. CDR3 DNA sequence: TGTGCCAGCAGCTCCGGGACAGAGACCTACAATGAGCAGTTCTTC.

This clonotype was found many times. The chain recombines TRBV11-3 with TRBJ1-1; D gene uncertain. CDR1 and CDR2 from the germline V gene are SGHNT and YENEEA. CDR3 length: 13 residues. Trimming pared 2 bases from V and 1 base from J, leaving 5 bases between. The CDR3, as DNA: TGTGCCAGCAGCTTACGCGCGAACACTGAAGCTTTCTTT. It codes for CASSLRANTEAFF. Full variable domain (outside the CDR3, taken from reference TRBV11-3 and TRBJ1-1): EAGVVQSPRYKIIEKKQPVAFWCNPISGHNTLYWYLQNLGQGPELLIRYENEEAVDDSQLPKDRFSAERLKGVDSTLKIQPAELGDSAVYLCASSLRANTEAFFGQGTRLTVV.

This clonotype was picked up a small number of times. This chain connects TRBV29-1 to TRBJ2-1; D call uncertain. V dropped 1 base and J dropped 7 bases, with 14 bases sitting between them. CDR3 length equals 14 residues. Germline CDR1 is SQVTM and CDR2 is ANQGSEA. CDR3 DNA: TGCAGCGTTGAAGGGGCGACCCTGACAAATGAGCAGTTCTTC. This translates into CSVEGATLTNEQFF.

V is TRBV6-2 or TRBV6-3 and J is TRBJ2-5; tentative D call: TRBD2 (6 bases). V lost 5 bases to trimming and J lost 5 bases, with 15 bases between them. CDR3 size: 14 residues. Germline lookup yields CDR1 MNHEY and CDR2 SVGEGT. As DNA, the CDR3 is TGTGCCAGCAGTGGACGGGAGACGTGGGAGACCCAGTACTTC. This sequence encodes CASSGRETWETQYF.

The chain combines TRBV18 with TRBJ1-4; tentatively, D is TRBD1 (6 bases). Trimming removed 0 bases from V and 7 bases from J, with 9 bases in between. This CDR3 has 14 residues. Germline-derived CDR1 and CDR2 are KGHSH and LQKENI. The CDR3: CASSPPGQSEKLFF. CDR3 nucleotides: TGTGCCAGCTCACCACCCGGACAGAGTGAAAAACTGTTTTTT. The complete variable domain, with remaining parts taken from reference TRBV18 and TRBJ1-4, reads NAGVMQNPRHLVRRRGQEARLRCSPMKGHSHVYWYRQLPEEGLKFMVYLQKENIIDESGMPKERFSAEFPKEGPSILRIQQVVRGDSAAYFCASSPPGQSEKLFFGSGTQLSVL.

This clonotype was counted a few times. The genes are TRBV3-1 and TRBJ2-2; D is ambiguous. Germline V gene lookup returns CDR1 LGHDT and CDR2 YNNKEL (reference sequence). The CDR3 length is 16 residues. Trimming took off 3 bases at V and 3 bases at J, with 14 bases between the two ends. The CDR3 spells CASSQGRLADTGELFF. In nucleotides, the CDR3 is TGTGCCAGCAGCCAGGGTAGGCTGGCGGACACCGGGGAGCTGTTTTTT.

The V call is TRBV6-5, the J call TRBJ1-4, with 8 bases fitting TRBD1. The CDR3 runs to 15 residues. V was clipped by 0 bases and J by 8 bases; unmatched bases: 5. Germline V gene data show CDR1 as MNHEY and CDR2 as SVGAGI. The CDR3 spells CASSYSAGGEEKLFF. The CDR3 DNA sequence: TGTGCCAGCAGTTACTCTGCAGGGGGCGAAGAAAAACTGTTTTTT.

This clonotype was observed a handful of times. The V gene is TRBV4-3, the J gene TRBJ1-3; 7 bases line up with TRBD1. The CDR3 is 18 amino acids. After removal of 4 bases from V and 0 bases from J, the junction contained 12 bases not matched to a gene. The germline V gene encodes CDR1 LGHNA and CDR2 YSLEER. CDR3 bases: TGCGCCAGCAGCCCCAAGACAGGGCCAACTTACTCTGGAAACACCATATATTTT. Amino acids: CASSPKTGPTYSGNTIYF.

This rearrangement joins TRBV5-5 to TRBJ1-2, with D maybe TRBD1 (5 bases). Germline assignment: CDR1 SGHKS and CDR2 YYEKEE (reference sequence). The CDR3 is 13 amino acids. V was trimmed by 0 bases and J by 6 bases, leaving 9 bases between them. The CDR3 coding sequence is TGTGCCAGCAGCTTGGCCGCGGGGCATGGCTACACCTTC. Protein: CASSLAAGHGYTF. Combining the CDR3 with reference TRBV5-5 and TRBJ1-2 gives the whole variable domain DAGVTQSPTHLIKTRGQQVTLRCSPISGHKSVSWYQQVLGQGPQFIFQYYEKEERGRGNFPDRFSARQFPNYSSELNVNALLLGDSALYLCASSLAAGHGYTFGSGTRLTVV.